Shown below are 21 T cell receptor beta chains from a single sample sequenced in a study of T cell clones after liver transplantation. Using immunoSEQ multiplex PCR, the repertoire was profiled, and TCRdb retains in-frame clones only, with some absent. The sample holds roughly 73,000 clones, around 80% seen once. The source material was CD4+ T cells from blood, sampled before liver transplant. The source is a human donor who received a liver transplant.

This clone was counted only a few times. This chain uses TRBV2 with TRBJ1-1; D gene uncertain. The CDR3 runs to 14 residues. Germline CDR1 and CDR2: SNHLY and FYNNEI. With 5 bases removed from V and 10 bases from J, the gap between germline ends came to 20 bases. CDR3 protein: CASSPEAGLARAFF. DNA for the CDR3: TGTGCCAGCAGTCCGGAGGCAGGTTTAGCCCGAGCTTTCTTT.

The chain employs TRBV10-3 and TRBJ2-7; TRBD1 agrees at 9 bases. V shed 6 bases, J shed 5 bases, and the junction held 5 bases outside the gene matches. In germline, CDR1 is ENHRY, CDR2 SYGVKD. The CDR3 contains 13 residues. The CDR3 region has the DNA TGTGCCATCAGCCGGGACAGGGTCCACGAGCAGTACTTC. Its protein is CAISRDRVHEQYF.

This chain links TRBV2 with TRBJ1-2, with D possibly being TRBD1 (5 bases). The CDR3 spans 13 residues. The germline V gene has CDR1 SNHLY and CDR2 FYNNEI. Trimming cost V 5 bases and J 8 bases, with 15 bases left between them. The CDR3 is CASSRTFSSGYTF. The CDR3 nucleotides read TGTGCCAGCAGTAGGACATTCTCGTCCGGCTACACCTTC.

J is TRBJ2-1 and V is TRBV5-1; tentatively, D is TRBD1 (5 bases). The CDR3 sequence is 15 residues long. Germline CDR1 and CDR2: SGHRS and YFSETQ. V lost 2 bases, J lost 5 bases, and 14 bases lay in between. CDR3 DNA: TGCGCCAGCAGCTTCCAGGGCTCCATCAACAATGAGCAGTTCTTC. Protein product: CASSFQGSINNEQFF.

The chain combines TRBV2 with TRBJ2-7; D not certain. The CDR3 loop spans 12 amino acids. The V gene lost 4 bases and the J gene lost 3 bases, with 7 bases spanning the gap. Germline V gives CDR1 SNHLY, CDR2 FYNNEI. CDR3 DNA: TGTGCCAGCAGTGTGTTGGACTACGAGCAGTACTTC. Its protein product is CASSVLDYEQYF. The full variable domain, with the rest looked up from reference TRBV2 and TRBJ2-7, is EPEVTQTPSHQVTQMGQEVILRCVPISNHLYFYWYRQILGQKVEFLVSFYNNEISEKSEIFDDQFSVERPDGSNFTLKIRSTKLEDSAMYFCASSVLDYEQYFGPGTRLTVT.

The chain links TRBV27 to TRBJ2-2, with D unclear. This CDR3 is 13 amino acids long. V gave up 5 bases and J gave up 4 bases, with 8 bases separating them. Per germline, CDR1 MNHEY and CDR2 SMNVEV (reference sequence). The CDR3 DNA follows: TGTGCCAGCAGTCCTTACCCCACCGGGGAGCTGTTTTTT. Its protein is CASSPYPTGELFF.

The CDR3 nucleotides read TGCGCCAGCAGTGAGAACGGTGGAAACACCATATATTTT. Its protein product is CASSENGGNTIYF. The gene calls are TRBV10-2 and TRBJ1-3; no clear D. Germline CDR1 is WSHSY and CDR2 is SAAADI. Trimming took 2 bases from V and 3 from J, leaving 5 bases between them. This CDR3 has 13 amino acids.

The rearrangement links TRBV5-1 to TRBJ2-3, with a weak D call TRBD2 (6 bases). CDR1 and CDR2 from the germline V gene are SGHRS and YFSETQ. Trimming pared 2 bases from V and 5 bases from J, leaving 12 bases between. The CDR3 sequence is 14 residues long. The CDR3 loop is CASSFGGVKDTQYF. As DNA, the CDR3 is TGCGCCAGCAGCTTTGGAGGGGTCAAAGATACGCAGTATTTT. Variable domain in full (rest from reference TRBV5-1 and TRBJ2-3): KAGVTQTPRYLIKTRGQQVTLSCSPISGHRSVSWYQQTPGQGLQFLFEYFSETQRNKGNFPGRFSGRQFSNSRSEMNVSTLELGDSALYLCASSFGGVKDTQYFGPGTRLTVL.

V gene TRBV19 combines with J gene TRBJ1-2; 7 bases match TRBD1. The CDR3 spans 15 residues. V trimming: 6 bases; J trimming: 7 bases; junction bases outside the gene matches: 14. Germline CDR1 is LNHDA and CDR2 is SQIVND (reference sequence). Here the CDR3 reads CASRATSTGAGGYTF. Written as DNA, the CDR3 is TGTGCCAGTAGAGCGACTTCTACAGGGGCGGGTGGCTACACCTTC.

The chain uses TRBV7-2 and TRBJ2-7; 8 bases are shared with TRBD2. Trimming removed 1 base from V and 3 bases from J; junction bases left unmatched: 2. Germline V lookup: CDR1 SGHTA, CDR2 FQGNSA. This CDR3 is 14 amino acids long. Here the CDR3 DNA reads TGTGCCAGCAGCTTAGGACGGGGGGGCTACGAGCAGTACTTC. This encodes CASSLGRGGYEQYF.

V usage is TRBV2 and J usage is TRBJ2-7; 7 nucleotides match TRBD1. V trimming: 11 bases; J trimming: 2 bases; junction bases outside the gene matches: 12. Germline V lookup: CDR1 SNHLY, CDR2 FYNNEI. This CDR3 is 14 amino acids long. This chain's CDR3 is CALGSTGLTYEQYF. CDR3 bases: TGTGCCTTAGGATCGACAGGGCTTACCTACGAGCAGTACTTC.

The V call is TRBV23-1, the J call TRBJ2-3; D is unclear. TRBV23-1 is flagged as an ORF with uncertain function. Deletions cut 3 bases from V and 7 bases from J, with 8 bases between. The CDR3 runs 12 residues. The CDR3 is CASSQSRNTQYF. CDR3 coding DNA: TGCGCCAGCAGTCAGTCCAGGAATACGCAGTATTTT.

CDR3 sequence (DNA): TGCGCCAGCAGTCAATCGGAGGACAGTCAATTCACAGATACGCAGTATTTT. This gives the protein CASSQSEDSQFTDTQYF. The V call is TRBV23-1, the J call TRBJ2-3; perhaps TRBD1 as D (6 bases). Being an ORF, TRBV23-1 has a function that is uncertain. This CDR3 is 17 amino acids long. Trimming cost V 0 bases and J 2 bases, with 15 bases left between them.

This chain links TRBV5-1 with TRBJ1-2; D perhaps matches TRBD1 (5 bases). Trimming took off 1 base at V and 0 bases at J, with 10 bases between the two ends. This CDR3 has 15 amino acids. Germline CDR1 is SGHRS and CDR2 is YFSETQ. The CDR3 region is CASSLSWGTNYGYTF. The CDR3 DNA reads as TGCGCCAGCAGCTTGAGTTGGGGCACTAACTATGGCTACACCTTC.

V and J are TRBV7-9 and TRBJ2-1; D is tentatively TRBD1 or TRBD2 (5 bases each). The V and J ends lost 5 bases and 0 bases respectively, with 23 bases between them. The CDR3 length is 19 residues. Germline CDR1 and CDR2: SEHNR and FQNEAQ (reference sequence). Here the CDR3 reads CASSPGAAQGGGSYNEQFF. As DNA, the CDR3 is TGTGCCAGCAGCCCCGGGGCGGCCCAGGGTGGTGGCTCCTACAATGAGCAGTTCTTC.

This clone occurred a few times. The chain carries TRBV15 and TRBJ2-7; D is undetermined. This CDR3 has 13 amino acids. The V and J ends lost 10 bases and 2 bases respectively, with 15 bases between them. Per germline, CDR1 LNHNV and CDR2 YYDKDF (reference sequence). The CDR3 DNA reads TGTGCCAAGCCTCGAGACCTACCCTACGAGCAGTACTTC. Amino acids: CAKPRDLPYEQYF.

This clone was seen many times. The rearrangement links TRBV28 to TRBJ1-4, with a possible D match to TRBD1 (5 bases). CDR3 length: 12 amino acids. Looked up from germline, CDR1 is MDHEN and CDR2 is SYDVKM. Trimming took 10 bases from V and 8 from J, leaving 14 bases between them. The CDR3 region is CATTSWGEKLFF. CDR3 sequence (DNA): TGTGCCACGACCTCCTGGGGGGAAAAACTGTTTTTT.

The CDR3 DNA reads as TGTGCCAGCAGCTTAAGGGGGGCGGACCTCACAGATACGCAGTATTTT. The encoded protein is CASSLRGADLTDTQYF. This chain joins TRBV7-3 and TRBJ2-3, with D perhaps given as TRBD1 or TRBD2 (6 bases each). V lost 1 base, J lost 2 bases, and 13 bases lay in between. The germline V gene has CDR1 SGHTA and CDR2 FQGTGA. CDR3 length: 16 residues.

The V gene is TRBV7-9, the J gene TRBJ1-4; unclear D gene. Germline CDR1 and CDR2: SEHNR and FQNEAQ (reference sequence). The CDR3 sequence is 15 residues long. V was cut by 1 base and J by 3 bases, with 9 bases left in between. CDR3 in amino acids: CASSLGGGSNEKLFF. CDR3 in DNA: TGTGCCAGCAGCTTAGGTGGTGGGTCTAATGAAAAACTGTTTTTT.

CDR3 nucleotide sequence: TGTGCCAGCAGCTTGGACAGGAACTCCTACGAGCAGTACTTC. It codes for CASSLDRNSYEQYF. V usage is TRBV7-2 and J usage is TRBJ2-7, with 7 bases identical to TRBD1. This CDR3 is 14 amino acids long. J lost 0 bases, V lost 3 bases, and 2 bases had no gene match. CDR1 is SGHTA and CDR2 is FQGNSA in the germline V gene.

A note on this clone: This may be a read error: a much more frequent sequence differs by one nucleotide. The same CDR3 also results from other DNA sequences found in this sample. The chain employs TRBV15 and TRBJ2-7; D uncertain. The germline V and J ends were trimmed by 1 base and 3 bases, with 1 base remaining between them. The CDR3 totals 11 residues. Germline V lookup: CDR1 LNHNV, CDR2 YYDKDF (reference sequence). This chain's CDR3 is CATSRGYEQYF. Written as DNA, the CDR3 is TGTGCCACCAGCAGAGGCTACGAGCAGTACTTC. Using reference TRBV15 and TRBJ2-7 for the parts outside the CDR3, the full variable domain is DAMVIQNPRYQVTQFGKPVTLSCSQTLNHNVMYWYQQKSSQAPKLLFHYYDKDFNNEADTPDNFQSRRPNTSFCFLDIRSPGLGDTAMYLCATSRGYEQYFGPGTRLTVT.